This T cell receptor (beta chain) was observed in a study of a mutant IDH1 vaccine in newly diagnosed glioma. The CDR3 loop spans 15 amino acids. V dropped 5 bases and J dropped 4; count of bases not matched to a gene: 3. Per germline, CDR1 SGDLS and CDR2 YYNGEE. Measured with immunoSEQ multiplex PCR; TCRdb has only the in-frame clones, and not every one. The repertoire holds about 35,000 clones, with 75% to 85% as singletons. Time point reported: week 11, during vaccination. A single vaccine dose contained 300 ug of mutant IDH1 20-mer peptide, and topical imiquimod was used with it. This clone came up once. Antigen specificity is unknown.

Here the sequenced sample was peripheral blood mononuclear cells (PBMCs), taken from a glioma patient whose treatment included an IDH1 peptide vaccine. This sequence originates from a woman in her twenties or thirties with glioma. Some clones in this sample may be carry-over from other donors' samples. V gene TRBV9 combines with J gene TRBJ2-3; 14 bases fit TRBD2. Here the CDR3 reads CASSPGLAGADTQYF. CDR3 sequence (DNA): TGTGCCAGCAGTCCGGGACTAGCGGGAGCAGATACGCAGTATTTT. Complete variable domain (other parts from reference TRBV9 and TRBJ2-3): DSGVTQTPKHLITATGQRVTLRCSPRSGDLSVYWYQQSLDQGLQFLIQYYNGEERAKGNILERFSAQQFPDLHSELNLSSLELGDSALYFCASSPGLAGADTQYFGPGTRLTVL.